Each of the 16 T cell receptor beta chains below was sequenced from the same sample in a study of shared clonotypes between healthy human individuals. This table comes from immunoSEQ multiplex PCR, and its TCRdb copy is limited to in-frame clones, with some not included. The sample carries 1.6 million or so clones, roughly 96% recorded once. The sample taken for sequencing was naive CD4+ T cells sorted from blood. Subset meaning: CD45RA+ positively selected. Every receptor here comes from a man aged 25 to 45 in good health.

The chain combines TRBV7-8 with TRBJ2-1; 8 bases agree with TRBD2. Germline CDR1 reads SGHVS; CDR2 reads FQNEAQ. V dropped 1 base and J dropped 7; count of bases not matched to a gene: 6. The length of the CDR3 is 15 residues. CDR3 sequence reads: CASSLGLLAENEQFF. The CDR3 bases are TGTGCCAGCAGCTTAGGCTTACTAGCGGAAAATGAGCAGTTCTTC.

This chain connects TRBV5-1 to TRBJ2-7; a weak D match, TRBD2 (6 bases). The CDR3 is 13 amino acids. From germline, CDR1 is SGHRS and CDR2 YFSETQ. Trimming pared 0 bases from V and 8 bases from J, leaving 12 bases between. CDR3 amino acids: CASSLEEEGKQYF. The CDR3 DNA follows: TGCGCCAGCAGCTTGGAGGAGGAGGGAAAGCAGTACTTC.

This chain links TRBV9 with TRBJ2-5, with no clear D. The CDR3 totals 15 residues. Germline lookup yields CDR1 SGDLS and CDR2 YYNGEE. V was pared by 0 bases and J by 1 base, with 10 bases between. In DNA form, the CDR3 reads TGTGCCAGCAGCGTAGGCCCCAAACCCCAAGAGACCCAGTACTTC. Translated: CASSVGPKPQETQYF. Full variable domain (rest looked up from reference TRBV9 and TRBJ2-5): DSGVTQTPKHLITATGQRVTLRCSPRSGDLSVYWYQQSLDQGLQFLIQYYNGEERAKGNILERFSAQQFPDLHSELNLSSLELGDSALYFCASSVGPKPQETQYFGPGTRLLVL.

The CDR3 protein is CASGGGLGYTF. CDR3 bases: TGTGCCAGCGGGGGGGGCCTTGGCTACACCTTC. The gene calls are TRBV2 and TRBJ1-2; TRBD1 might be the D (6 bases). The length of the CDR3 is 11 residues. The germline V and J ends were trimmed by 8 bases and 7 bases, with 11 bases remaining between them. Germline CDR1 reads SNHLY; CDR2 reads FYNNEI.

This clone showed up just once. The CDR3 DNA reads as TGTGCCAGCTCACCACCAGGGGCTAGCGGGAGGGCCGGGGAGCAGTTCTTC. Amino acids: CASSPPGASGRAGEQFF. This chain joins TRBV18 and TRBJ2-1, with 12 bases identical to TRBD2. The CDR3 contains 17 residues. CDR1 is KGHSH, CDR2 LQKENI, per germline. V shed 0 bases and J 10 bases; nucleotides not matched to a gene: 10.

Comments on this clone: The same CDR3 arises from other DNA sequences in this sample as well. The chain employs TRBV28 and TRBJ2-7; D is possibly TRBD1 (6 bases). Trimming shortened V by 6 bases and J by 0 bases, and 6 bases separated the two germline ends. Germline lookup yields CDR1 MDHEN and CDR2 SYDVKM. The CDR3 length is 12 residues. DNA of the CDR3: TGTGCCAGCAGACAGGGCTCCTACGAGCAGTACTTC. This translates into CASRQGSYEQYF.

The V call is TRBV10-1, the J call TRBJ2-1; D possibly corresponds to TRBD1 (5 bases). This CDR3 has 13 amino acids. Germline V gene sequence: CDR1 WNHNN, CDR2 SYGVQD (reference sequence). Trimming shortened V by 2 bases and J by 8 bases, and 10 bases separated the two germline ends. The DNA of the CDR3 is TGCGCCAGCAGTGAGCAGGGTTCTGATGAGCAGTTCTTC. This sequence encodes CASSEQGSDEQFF.

The rearrangement joins TRBV5-4 to TRBJ1-2; a weak D match, TRBD1 (5 bases). Per germline, CDR1 SGHNT and CDR2 YYREEE (reference sequence). The V and J ends lost 4 bases and 7 bases respectively, with 14 bases between them. The CDR3 totals 13 residues. CDR3 DNA sequence: TGTGCCAGCAGCCCCGGACTACAGGCTGGCTACACCTTC. It encodes CASSPGLQAGYTF.

The gene calls are TRBV7-9 and TRBJ1-2; 7 bases map to TRBD1. The CDR3 length is 14 residues. Germline loops: CDR1 SEHNR, CDR2 FQNEAQ (reference sequence). Trimming cost V 5 bases and J 4 bases; bases outside gene matches: 7. CDR3 loop: CASSPKDRVYGYTF. The CDR3 DNA follows: TGTGCCAGCAGCCCTAAAGACAGGGTCTATGGCTACACCTTC.

The genes are TRBV5-5 and TRBJ2-7; D is perhaps TRBD1 (6 bases). Germline V gene sequence: CDR1 SGHKS, CDR2 YYEKEE (reference sequence). The CDR3 runs 15 residues. Trimming left V 2 bases short and J 3 bases short, with 15 bases between. CDR3 nucleotide sequence: TGTGCCAGCAGCTTATACAGGGTCCCCTACTACGAGCAGTACTTC. Amino acids: CASSLYRVPYYEQYF. The full variable domain, with the rest looked up from reference TRBV5-5 and TRBJ2-7, is DAGVTQSPTHLIKTRGQQVTLRCSPISGHKSVSWYQQVLGQGPQFIFQYYEKEERGRGNFPDRFSARQFPNYSSELNVNALLLGDSALYLCASSLYRVPYYEQYFGPGTRLTVT.

The CDR3 spells CASSYLALETQYF. The CDR3 region has the DNA TGCGCCAGCAGCTACCTAGCTCTTGAGACCCAGTACTTC. The chain combines TRBV5-1 with TRBJ2-5, with TRBD2 as a possible D gene (5 bases). This CDR3 comprises 13 residues. With 3 bases removed from V and 5 bases from J, the gap between germline ends came to 11 bases. Germline V CDR1 and CDR2: SGHRS, YFSETQ.

This clone was observed a single time. The chain joins TRBV6-5 to TRBJ1-3; a weak D match, TRBD1 (5 bases). The CDR3 extends over 10 amino acids. Trimming cost V 8 bases and J 8 bases, with 7 bases left between them. Germline V lookup: CDR1 MNHEY, CDR2 SVGAGI. The CDR3 DNA reads as TGTGCCAGCGGAGGGGACACCATATATTTT. This encodes CASGGDTIYF.

The rearrangement uses TRBV6-6 and TRBJ1-1; D is ambiguous. CDR1 and CDR2 (germline): MNHNY, SVGAGI (reference sequence). The CDR3 totals 13 residues. V lost 0 bases to trimming and J lost 6 bases, with 8 bases between them. This CDR3 is CASSYSRFSEAFF. CDR3 sequence (DNA): TGTGCCAGCAGTTACTCCAGGTTCTCTGAAGCTTTCTTT.

The chain employs TRBV18 and TRBJ2-2; D not resolved. Germline V lookup: CDR1 KGHSH, CDR2 LQKENI. The CDR3 runs to 15 residues. Trimming removed 3 bases at V and 6 bases at J, with 14 bases between. The CDR3 is CASSPPGRVAGELFF. Written as DNA, the CDR3 is TGTGCCAGCTCACCCCCAGGAAGGGTCGCCGGGGAGCTGTTTTTT.

The chain couples TRBV7-2 to TRBJ1-3; 10 nucleotides line up with TRBD1. CDR1 SGHTA and CDR2 FQGNSA come from the germline V gene. V shed 3 bases and J 2 bases; nucleotides not matched to a gene: 1. The CDR3 spans 15 residues. The chain's CDR3 is CASSLTGGPGNTIYF. As DNA, the CDR3 is TGTGCCAGCAGCTTGACAGGGGGCCCTGGAAACACCATATATTTT.

This chain joins TRBV27 and TRBJ2-7; D perhaps matches TRBD1 (6 bases). The V gene's germline CDR1 is MNHEY and CDR2 SMNVEV (reference sequence). V was clipped by 4 bases and J by 7 bases, with 14 bases between them. The CDR3 is made up of 13 amino acids. CDR3 residues: CASSSTGSREQYF. The CDR3 nucleotides are TGTGCCAGCAGTTCCACAGGGTCTCGGGAGCAGTACTTC.